The 15 T cell receptor beta chains given below trace back to one sample, sequenced in a study of blood T cell repertoires in COVID-19. Sequenced by immunoSEQ multiplex PCR; TCRdb stores in-frame clones only, minus some. The repertoire holds approximately 500,000 clones, around 90% seen once, with under 8.5% in the top ten. Material: peripheral blood. The source is a woman in her forties or fifties with COVID-19, enrolled during active disease.

V usage is TRBV13 and J usage is TRBJ2-3; TRBD2 might be the D (6 bases). CDR1 is PRHDT, CDR2 FYEKMQ, per germline (reference sequence). Trimming stripped 5 bases from V and 7 bases from J, with 13 bases between. The CDR3 covers 13 residues. The CDR3 DNA sequence: TGTGCCAGCAGCCCGGGGGACTCGAATACGCAGTATTTT. This sequence encodes CASSPGDSNTQYF.

The chain recombines TRBV7-9 with TRBJ2-4; a possible D gene is TRBD2 (6 bases). The V gene lost 3 bases and the J gene lost 2 bases, with 14 bases spanning the gap. The length of the CDR3 is 16 residues. CDR1 and CDR2 from the germline V gene are SEHNR and FQNEAQ (reference sequence). The CDR3 coding sequence is TGTGCCAGCAGCTTTTGGACTCTAGCGACCAAAAACATTCAGTACTTC. Translating gives CASSFWTLATKNIQYF.

The CDR3 region is CASSFTSGAGELFF. As DNA, the CDR3 is TGTGCCAGCAGTTTTACTAGCGGGGCCGGGGAGCTGTTTTTT. This chain links TRBV7-3 with TRBJ2-2, with TRBD2 matching 10 bases. Germline V gene sequence: CDR1 SGHTA, CDR2 FQGTGA. The CDR3 is 14 amino acids. The J segment lost 6 bases and the V segment lost 6 bases, leaving 4 bases of the junction unmatched.

The gene calls are TRBV3-1 (or the pseudogene TRBV3-2) and TRBJ1-2; unclear D gene. This CDR3 spans 12 amino acids. Germline CDR1 and CDR2: LGHDT and YNNKEL (reference sequence). The V and J ends lost 2 bases and 5 bases respectively, with 6 bases between them. In nucleotides, the CDR3 is TGTGCCAGCAGCCAACGAGGTTATGGCTACACCTTC. It is translated as CASSQRGYGYTF.

The chain combines TRBV5-1 with TRBJ2-7; 11 bases map to TRBD2. V was clipped by 0 bases and J by 7 bases; unmatched bases: 0. The V gene's germline CDR1 is SGHRS and CDR2 YFSETQ. This CDR3 has 13 amino acids. CDR3 protein: CASSLGLAGEQYF. CDR3 nucleotides: TGCGCCAGCAGCTTGGGACTAGCGGGAGAGCAGTACTTC. The full variable domain, in which reference TRBV5-1 and TRBJ2-7 provide the parts outside the CDR3, is KAGVTQTPRYLIKTRGQQVTLSCSPISGHRSVSWYQQTPGQGLQFLFEYFSETQRNKGNFPGRFSGRQFSNSRSEMNVSTLELGDSALYLCASSLGLAGEQYFGPGTRLTVT.

In DNA, the CDR3 is TGTGCCAGCAGCTTAGAGCGGGGCACCGGGGAGCTGTTTTTT. Translated: CASSLERGTGELFF. The gene calls are TRBV7-3 and TRBJ2-2; 7 bases fit TRBD2. The V segment lost 2 bases and the J segment 4 bases; nucleotides outside the gene matches: 1. The CDR3 sequence is 14 residues long. Germline V gene data show CDR1 as SGHTA and CDR2 as FQGTGA.

The rearrangement uses TRBV6-6 and TRBJ2-1; 10 positions match TRBD1. This CDR3 has 14 amino acids. The V and J ends lost 2 bases and 5 bases, in that order; junction bases with no gene match: 0. Germline V gene lookup returns CDR1 MNHNY and CDR2 SVGAGI (reference sequence). The CDR3 sequence: CASSYGQGDNEQFF. The CDR3 DNA is TGTGCCAGCAGTTACGGACAGGGGGACAATGAGCAGTTCTTC.

The genes are TRBV2 and TRBJ2-1, with D possibly TRBD1 on 7 matching bases. V was shortened by 10 bases and J by 6 bases, with 16 bases between the two germline ends. CDR3 size: 13 residues. Germline CDR1 and CDR2: SNHLY and FYNNEI. The CDR3 DNA sequence: TGTGCCATAAGGGGGCTCGGGAGCAATGAGCAGTTCTTC. Translating it yields CAIRGLGSNEQFF.

V is TRBV6-5 and J is TRBJ1-1; D perhaps matches TRBD1 (6 bases). Trimming shortened V by 2 bases and J by 5 bases, and 12 bases separated the two germline ends. This CDR3 contains 14 residues. CDR1 and CDR2 (germline): MNHEY, SVGAGI. CDR3 sequence reads: CASSYGTIGTEAFF. The CDR3 DNA reads as TGTGCCAGCAGTTACGGGACAATCGGGACTGAAGCTTTCTTT.

Regarding this clone: One junction end does not reproduce the germline sequence, and a read error may be involved. The chain is built from TRBV6-1 and TRBJ2-7, with TRBD1 matching over 12 bases. Germline CDR1 reads MNHNS; CDR2 reads SASEGT. The length of the CDR3 is 15 residues. CDR3 amino acids: CASSEGTGGIYEQYF. CDR3 nucleotides: TGTGCCAGCAGCGAAGGGACAGGGGGCATATACGAGCAGTACTTC.

This clone was seen a few times. J is TRBJ2-7 and V is TRBV3-1 (or the pseudogene TRBV3-2); TRBD1 might be the D (6 bases). Trimming took 5 bases from V and 5 from J, leaving 13 bases between them. Per germline, CDR1 LGHDT and CDR2 YNNKEL (reference sequence). The CDR3 has 13 residues. The CDR3 is CASSVDSFDEQYF. CDR3 in DNA: TGTGCCAGCAGCGTGGACAGTTTCGACGAGCAGTACTTC.

This clone is a singleton in its sample. The J gene is TRBJ2-3, the V gene TRBV12-5, with D possibly being TRBD1 (6 bases). V was trimmed by 7 bases and J by 4 bases, leaving 15 bases between them. The CDR3 runs 14 residues. Per germline, CDR1 LGHNT and CDR2 FRNRAP. The CDR3 DNA sequence: TGTGCTAGTGCCTTTCAGGGGAGCCCAGATACGCAGTATTTT. As protein: CASAFQGSPDTQYF.

The V call is TRBV7-9, the J call TRBJ1-2; D is ambiguous. The germline gives CDR1 SEHNR, CDR2 FQNEAQ (reference sequence). With 5 bases removed from V and 8 bases from J, the gap between germline ends came to 9 bases. The CDR3 spans 11 residues. CDR3 sequence reads: CASSQGGGYTF. The CDR3 DNA follows: TGTGCCAGCAGCCAAGGAGGGGGCTACACCTTC.

The chain links TRBV24-1 to TRBJ1-2; weak D call: TRBD1 (5 bases). With 5 bases removed from V and 3 bases from J, the gap between germline ends came to 6 bases. Germline-derived CDR1 and CDR2 are KGHDR and SFDVKD. This CDR3 has 12 amino acids. The CDR3 DNA is TGTGCCACCAGTGTAGGGGACTATGGCTACACCTTC. Translation gives CATSVGDYGYTF.

This rearrangement joins TRBV12-3 or TRBV12-4 to TRBJ2-7; D ambiguous. V lost 7 bases and J 4 bases, leaving 14 bases between the germline ends. The CDR3 is 13 residues long. The CDR3 loop is CASTFSRRYEQYF. CDR3 coding DNA: TGTGCCAGCACCTTCTCTCGGCGGTACGAGCAGTACTTC.